The rows below give T cell receptor beta chains drawn from one sample of a study of blood T cells in healthy people across ages. MiXCR, run by TCRdb on the 5' RACE reads, gives a single entry per CDR3 protein. The sample lists nearly 800,000 distinct CDR3 sequences, 20% to 25% occurring once. This same sample was also taken into another study, of T cells of mothers and their children.

The source material was blood. These receptors all stem from a boy younger than 18 in good health. Both conserved end residues are trimmed from each CDR3.

V gene	J gene	CDR3 protein
TRBV6-5	.	ASSYSLQGANEQY
TRBV20-1	TRBJ2-3	SADNRGREDTQY
TRBV5-1	TRBJ1-6	ASSLISPGPEYSPLH
TRBV12-3/TRBV12-4	TRBJ2-5	ASSLEETQY
TRBV20-1	TRBJ1-3	SANRGASGNTIY
TRBV29-1	.	SVDLGLAGRGEQY
TRBV28	.	ATAGGWNEQF
TRBV20-1	TRBJ2-5	SARDEGQGKETQY
TRBV6-6	TRBJ2-1	ASSDRVVYNEQF
TRBV28	TRBJ2-5	ASSLAGGDQETQY
TRBV20-1	TRBJ2-1	SARDLEGGPYNEQF
TRBV5-6	TRBJ2-1	ASSDMDRVRDEQF
TRBV4-2	TRBJ2-3	ASSRRLAGDGTDTQY
TRBV6-6	TRBJ1-4	ASRLQQVNEKLF
TRBV6-5	TRBJ2-5	ASSWTSGVETQY
TRBV20-1	TRBJ2-7	SASLPDRLREQY
TRBV18	.	ASSAGTGITYEQY
TRBV6-5	TRBJ2-3	ASSQRGPDTDTQY
TRBV7-9	TRBJ2-5	ASRISGGEETQY
TRBV7-2	TRBJ2-5	ASSHYGAPETQY
TRBV5-1	TRBJ2-3	ASTQDAHSSTDTQY
TRBV7-9	TRBJ2-5	ASSPKELAGETQY
TRBV20-1	TRBJ2-7	SASPGSYEQY
TRBV4-2	TRBJ2-5	ASSQGPGGGETQY
TRBV20-1	TRBJ2-2	STRKREGRRTGELF
TRBV7-2	TRBJ1-2	ASSFRVSRGGYT
TRBV9	TRBJ2-6	ASRRGASGANVLT
TRBV7-2	TRBJ2-5	ASSHGGSGETQY
TRBV4-1	TRBJ1-2	ASSQAAGGYGYT
TRBV14	TRBJ2-1	ASSQVYRDGHSYNEQF